Presented here are 27 T cell receptor beta chains from one specimen sequenced in a study of lung T cells in sarcoidosis with Löfgren's syndrome. A single record per CDR3 protein comes from TCRdb applying MiXCR to the reads. The profile shows 9,400 or so distinct CDR3 sequences, approximately 20% of them singletons. The sample comprised CD4+ T cells from bronchoalveolar lavage. The receptor source for this set is a human donor with sarcoidosis (Löfgren's syndrome or another form), or a control subject (not recorded which).

Concerning this clonotype: A much bigger clone sits one base away, suggesting this may be a read error. CDR3 sequence (DNA): TGTGCCAGCAGCTTAGGACTATCTCTGGATGAGCAGTTCTTC. As protein: CASSLGLSLDEQFF. The rearrangement joins TRBV7-6 to TRBJ2-1; TRBD2 might be the D (5 bases). The CDR3 contains 14 residues. The V end lost 1 base, the J end lost 8 bases, and 12 bases lay between the germline ends. CDR1 and CDR2 from the germline V gene are SGHVS and FNYEAQ.

The CDR3 sequence: CASSPRTGSTGHFTDTQYF. CDR3 nucleotides: TGTGCCAGCAGTCCCCGGACGGGTAGTACGGGACACTTCACAGATACGCAGTATTTT. The gene calls are TRBV28 and TRBJ2-3, with D possibly matching TRBD1 (6 bases). V was trimmed by 5 bases and J by 2 bases, leaving 26 bases between them. In germline, CDR1 is MDHEN, CDR2 SYDVKM. CDR3 length equals 19 residues. Variable domain in full (rest from reference TRBV28 and TRBJ2-3): DVKVTQSSRYLVKRTGEKVFLECVQDMDHENMFWYRQDPGLGLRLIYFSYDVKMKEKGDIPEGYSVSREKKERFSLILESASTNQTSMYLCASSPRTGSTGHFTDTQYFGPGTRLTVL.

By proportion, this clonotype is medium-sized (0.01 to 0.1%). The chain has TRBV20-1 and TRBJ1-5; a possible D gene is TRBD1 (6 bases). The germline V gene has CDR1 DFQATT and CDR2 SNEGSKA (reference sequence). This CDR3 contains 14 residues. Deletions cut 6 bases from V and 2 bases from J, with 14 bases between. The CDR3 protein is CSAAADRRNQPQHF. CDR3 in DNA: TGCAGTGCCGCCGCAGACAGGCGCAATCAGCCCCAGCATTTT.

This clonotype has a count of ten or more. The rearrangement uses TRBV2 and TRBJ2-3, with TRBD2 matching over 13 bases. The germline V gene encodes CDR1 SNHLY and CDR2 FYNNEI. The CDR3 runs 17 residues. J lost 1 base, V lost 6 bases, and 7 bases had no gene match. The DNA for the CDR3 is TGTGCCAGCAGATGGACTAGCGGGAGCCTCGGCACAGATACGCAGTATTTT. This gives the protein CASRWTSGSLGTDTQYF.

With respect to this clonotype: This may come from a read error, since a much larger clone is one base off. The chain combines TRBV11-2 with TRBJ2-7; 8 nucleotides match TRBD1. V shed 4 bases and J 7 bases; nucleotides not matched to a gene: 9. Germline assignment: CDR1 SGHAT and CDR2 FQNNGV. The CDR3 consists of 14 residues. Here the CDR3 reads CASSYHRGTGEQYF. The CDR3 DNA is TGTGCCAGCAGCTACCACAGGGGGACTGGAGAGCAGTACTTC.

The table lists this clonotype with many counts. This chain links TRBV19 with TRBJ1-1; maybe TRBD1 (5 bases). This CDR3 comprises 15 residues. Trimming pared 2 bases from V and 3 bases from J, leaving 13 bases between. Germline V gene lookup returns CDR1 LNHDA and CDR2 SQIVND (reference sequence). The CDR3 DNA reads as TGTGCCAGTAGTATAAAGGGAACAGGAGACACTGAAGCTTTCTTT. Its translation: CASSIKGTGDTEAFF.

The chain couples TRBV10-3 to TRBJ2-1; D unresolved. CDR3 length: 15 residues. Germline lookup yields CDR1 ENHRY and CDR2 SYGVKD. Trimming stripped 5 bases from V and 4 bases from J, with 15 bases between. In DNA form, the CDR3 reads TGTGCCATCAGTTCGTCCCCAGACCTTTACAATGAGCAGTTCTTC. Translation gives CAISSSPDLYNEQFF.

Many counts were recorded for this clonotype. The chain has TRBV6-6 and TRBJ2-1; no definite D call. Germline V gene data show CDR1 as MNHNY and CDR2 as SVGAGI (reference sequence). V shed 0 bases and J shed 2 bases, with 11 bases lying between them. This CDR3 has 16 amino acids. The CDR3 region has the DNA TGTGCCAGCAGTTACTCGTCTGGGGTCGCCTACAATGAGCAGTTCTTC. Translated: CASSYSSGVAYNEQFF.

This clonotype was counted at least ten times. This chain links TRBV19 with TRBJ2-1; D unclear. V lost 2 bases and J lost 7, with 3 bases in between. The CDR3 has 11 residues. From germline, CDR1 is LNHDA and CDR2 SQIVND (reference sequence). CDR3 nucleotide sequence: TGTGCCAGTAGTATACTGAATGAGCAGTTCTTC. Amino acid sequence: CASSILNEQFF.

This clonotype was seen just once. The conserved closing phenylalanine or tryptophan is absent in this CDR3, likely reflecting a read error. The genes are TRBV11-2 and TRBJ2-1; perhaps TRBD2 as D (6 bases). CDR1 and CDR2 from the germline V gene are SGHAT and FQNNGV. This CDR3 is built from 15 residues. Deletions cut 0 bases from V and 8 bases from J, with 14 bases between. CDR3 sequence (DNA): TGTGCCAGCAGCTTAGACTGGATAGCGGCCCATGAGCAGTTCATC. Translation: CASSLDWIAAHEQFI.

This clonotype was recorded at least ten times. The rearrangement joins TRBV5-4 to TRBJ2-7; no firm D call. This CDR3 contains 14 residues. Looked up from germline, CDR1 is SGHNT and CDR2 is YYREEE (reference sequence). Trimming took 0 bases from V and 2 from J, leaving 9 bases between them. The CDR3 coding sequence is TGTGCCAGCAGCTTGGAAGGGCGCACCTACGAGCAGTACTTC. The encoded protein is CASSLEGRTYEQYF.

This clonotype was picked up many times. The chain is built from TRBV12-3 or TRBV12-4 and TRBJ2-2; 13 bases are a match to TRBD2. Trimming cost V 3 bases and J 6 bases; bases outside gene matches: 1. The CDR3 extends over 15 amino acids. CDR3 sequence: CASSLTSGGSGELFF. The DNA for the CDR3 is TGTGCCAGCAGTTTGACTAGCGGGGGGTCCGGGGAGCTGTTTTTT.

The chain recombines TRBV3-1 with TRBJ2-2; D gene unclear. Germline loops: CDR1 LGHDT, CDR2 YNNKEL (reference sequence). The CDR3 sequence is 15 residues long. Trimming stripped 2 bases from V and 1 base from J, with 8 bases between. In DNA form, the CDR3 reads TGTGCCAGCAGCCAACTTTCAGGGAACACCGGGGAGCTGTTTTTT. Amino acid sequence: CASSQLSGNTGELFF.

This clonotype was seen repeatedly, ten times or more. The chain has TRBV7-8 and TRBJ2-7; D not certain. V was pared by 1 base and J by 2 bases, with 9 bases between. Germline CDR1 SGHVS, CDR2 FQNEAQ. The CDR3 has 14 amino acids. CDR3 residues: CASSLVALAYEQYF. The CDR3 DNA is TGTGCCAGCAGCTTAGTGGCCTTGGCCTACGAGCAGTACTTC.

A word on this clonotype: A read error is possible here, since a much larger clone lies one base away. V and J are TRBV6-1 and TRBJ2-1; D might be TRBD2 (5 bases). V lost 8 bases, J lost 7 bases, and 12 bases lay in between. The CDR3 has 12 amino acids. The germline V gene encodes CDR1 MNHNS and CDR2 SASEGT. CDR3 nucleotide sequence: TGTGCCAGCGGTCCCGGGGAAAATGAGCAGTTCTTC. The encoded protein is CASGPGENEQFF.

The table lists this clonotype with a count of one. Sequence at one end of the junction differs from germline and may be a read error. The chain uses TRBV7-6 and TRBJ2-3; no reliable D call. The CDR3 length is 13 residues. Germline V lookup: CDR1 SGHVS, CDR2 FNYEAQ. The CDR3 region is CASSLRNTDTQYF. The CDR3 DNA reads as TGTGCCAGCAGCTTACGGAACACAGATACGCAGTATTTC.

In this sample, this clonotype turned up many times. V gene TRBV7-9 combines with J gene TRBJ2-7, with 7 bases aligning to TRBD1. Per germline, CDR1 SEHNR and CDR2 FQNEAQ (reference sequence). V lost 2 bases, J lost 2 bases, and 15 bases stayed unmatched. This CDR3 has 18 amino acids. CDR3 DNA sequence: TGTGCCAGCAGCTTATTGCGAGGGGGCGATCCCTCGGCCTACGAGCAGTACTTC. Its translation: CASSLLRGGDPSAYEQYF.

This clonotype was observed many times. V gene TRBV20-1 combines with J gene TRBJ2-7, with 10 bases that match TRBD1. V shed 6 bases and J 4 bases; nucleotides not matched to a gene: 6. Germline-derived CDR1 and CDR2 are DFQATT and SNEGSKA (reference sequence). The length of the CDR3 is 13 residues. The CDR3 DNA follows: TGCAGTGCCCCGCGGGACAGGGGTTACGAGCAGTACTTC. Its translation is CSAPRDRGYEQYF.

This clonotype showed up many times. This chain uses TRBV4-3 with TRBJ1-5; a possible D gene is TRBD1 (6 bases). The germline V gene encodes CDR1 LGHNA and CDR2 YSLEER. Trimming left V 1 base short and J 4 bases short, with 8 bases between. The CDR3 sequence is 14 residues long. CDR3 sequence (DNA): TGCGCCAGCAGCCAAGCTACAGGGAATCAGCCCCAGCATTTT. Protein: CASSQATGNQPQHF.

Details on this clonotype: A much larger clone sits a single nucleotide away, making a read error possible. V usage is TRBV5-1 and J usage is TRBJ2-7; 7 bases fit TRBD1. Germline trimming cut 1 base from V and 5 bases from J; bases unmatched to any gene: 9. The CDR3 has 15 amino acids. Germline V lookup: CDR1 SGHRS, CDR2 YFSETQ. CDR3 sequence (DNA): TGCGCCAGCAGCTTGCTTAATGAAGGGGGCCACGAGCAGTACTTC. Amino acid sequence: CASSLLNEGGHEQYF. The full variable domain, its missing parts supplied by reference TRBV5-1 and TRBJ2-7, is KAGVTQTPRYLIKTRGQQVTLSCSPISGHRSVSWYQQTPGQGLQFLFEYFSETQRNKGNFPGRFSGRQFSNSRSEMNVSTLELGDSALYLCASSLLNEGGHEQYFGPGTRLTVT.

This clonotype ranks as medium-sized (0.01 to 0.1%). V and J are TRBV7-2 and TRBJ2-7, with 9 bases aligning to TRBD1. CDR1 and CDR2 from the germline V gene are SGHTA and FQGNSA. The CDR3 extends over 14 amino acids. With V trimmed by 5 bases and J by 3 bases, 5 bases remained unmatched. CDR3 in amino acids: CASSNDRGNYEQYF. CDR3 in DNA: TGTGCCAGCAGCAACGACAGGGGGAACTACGAGCAGTACTTC.

In its sample, this clonotype ranks as medium-sized. The V gene is TRBV28, the J gene TRBJ2-2; possible D gene TRBD2, 5 bases. Germline V lookup: CDR1 MDHEN, CDR2 SYDVKM. Trimming cost V 5 bases and J 5 bases, with 9 bases left between them. CDR3 length: 13 amino acids. The chain's CDR3 is CASSLGRTGELFF. The CDR3 nucleotides are TGTGCCAGCAGTCTAGGGAGAACCGGGGAGCTGTTTTTT.

V gene TRBV27 combines with J gene TRBJ2-7, with 12 bases lining up with TRBD2. Trimming took 0 bases from V and 1 from J; bases not matched to a gene: 7. The CDR3 length is 18 residues. Per the germline V gene, CDR1 is MNHEY and CDR2 is SMNVEV (reference sequence). The CDR3 coding sequence is TGTGCCAGCAGTTTATCCGGGACTAGCGGGCTCTTTTCCTACGAGCAGTACTTC. Protein: CASSLSGTSGLFSYEQYF.

As for this clonotype: Given a much more abundant clone one base away, this may be a read error. The chain uses TRBV27 and TRBJ1-6, with TRBD1 matching over 7 bases. The CDR3 runs 16 residues. The germline V gene has CDR1 MNHEY and CDR2 SMNVEV (reference sequence). The CDR3 region is CASRARGAGGNSPLRF. The DNA for the CDR3 is TGTGCCAGCAGAGCGAGGGGTGCAGGGGGAAATTCACCCCTCCGCTTT.

This clonotype was seen at least ten times. CDR3 in amino acids: CASSLDSYNQPQHF. The CDR3 DNA reads as TGTGCCAGCAGCTTAGATTCATATAATCAGCCCCAGCATTTT. V and J are TRBV11-2 and TRBJ1-5, with D unresolved. Trimming pared 0 bases from V and 4 bases from J, leaving 7 bases between. Germline V gives CDR1 SGHAT, CDR2 FQNNGV. The CDR3 is 14 residues long.

This clonotype has at least ten counts. This chain links TRBV20-1 with TRBJ2-7; no reliable D call. V lost 7 bases and J 4 bases, leaving 17 bases between the germline ends. There are 13 residues in the CDR3. Germline lookup yields CDR1 DFQATT and CDR2 SNEGSKA (reference sequence). CDR3 in DNA: TGCAGTGGTAGGTACCCGGAGCGTTACGAGCAGTACTTC. It translates to CSGRYPERYEQYF.

This clonotype was seen ten or more times. J is TRBJ2-2 and V is TRBV2; D possibly uses TRBD1 or TRBD2 (5 bases each). The germline V gene encodes CDR1 SNHLY and CDR2 FYNNEI. The CDR3 contains 16 residues. Trimming stripped 6 bases from V and 0 bases from J, with 14 bases between. The CDR3 bases are TGTGCCAGCAGCAAAGAGGGGACCACGAACACCGGGGAGCTGTTTTTT. Translated: CASSKEGTTNTGELFF.